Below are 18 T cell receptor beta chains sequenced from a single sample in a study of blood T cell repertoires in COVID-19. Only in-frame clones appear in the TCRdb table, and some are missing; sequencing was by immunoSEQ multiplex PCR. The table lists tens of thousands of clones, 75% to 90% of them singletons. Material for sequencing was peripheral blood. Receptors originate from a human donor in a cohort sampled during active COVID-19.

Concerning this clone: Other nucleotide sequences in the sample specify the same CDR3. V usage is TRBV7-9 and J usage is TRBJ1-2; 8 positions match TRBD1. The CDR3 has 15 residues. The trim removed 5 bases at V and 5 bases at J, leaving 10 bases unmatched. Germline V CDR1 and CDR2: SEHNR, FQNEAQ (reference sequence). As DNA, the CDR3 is TGTGCCAGCAGCCCGCCGGGACAGGAATCTTATGGCTACACCTTC. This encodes CASSPPGQESYGYTF.

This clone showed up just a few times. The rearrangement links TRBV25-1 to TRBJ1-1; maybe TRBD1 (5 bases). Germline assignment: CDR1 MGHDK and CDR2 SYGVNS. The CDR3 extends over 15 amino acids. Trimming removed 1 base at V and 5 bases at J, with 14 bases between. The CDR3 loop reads CASSESPDGGTEAFF. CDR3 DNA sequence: TGTGCCAGCAGTGAATCCCCAGACGGGGGGACTGAAGCTTTCTTT.

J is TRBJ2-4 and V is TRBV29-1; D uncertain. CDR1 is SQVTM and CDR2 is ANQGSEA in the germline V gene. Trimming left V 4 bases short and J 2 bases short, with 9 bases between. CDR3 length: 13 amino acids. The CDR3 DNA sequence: TGCAGCGTTGCTCCAGGCACCAAAAACATTCAGTACTTC. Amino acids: CSVAPGTKNIQYF.

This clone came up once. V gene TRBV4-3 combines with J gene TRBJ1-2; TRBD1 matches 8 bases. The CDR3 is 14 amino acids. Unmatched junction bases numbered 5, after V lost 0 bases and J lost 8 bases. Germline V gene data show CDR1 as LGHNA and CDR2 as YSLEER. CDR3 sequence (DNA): TGCGCCAGCAGCCAAGATAGGCAGGGGGCGGGCTACACCTTC. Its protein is CASSQDRQGAGYTF.

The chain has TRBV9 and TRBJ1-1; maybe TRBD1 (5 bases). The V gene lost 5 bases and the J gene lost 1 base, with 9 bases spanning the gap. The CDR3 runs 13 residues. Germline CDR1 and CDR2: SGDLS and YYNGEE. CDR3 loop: CASSQTANTEAFF. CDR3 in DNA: TGTGCCAGCAGTCAGACAGCGAACACTGAAGCTTTCTTT.

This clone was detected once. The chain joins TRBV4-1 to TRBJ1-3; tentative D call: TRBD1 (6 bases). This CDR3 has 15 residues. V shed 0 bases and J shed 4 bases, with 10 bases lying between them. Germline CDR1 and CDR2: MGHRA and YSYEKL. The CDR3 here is CASSQDRGPGNTIYF. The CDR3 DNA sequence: TGCGCCAGCAGCCAAGACAGGGGTCCGGGAAACACCATATATTTT.

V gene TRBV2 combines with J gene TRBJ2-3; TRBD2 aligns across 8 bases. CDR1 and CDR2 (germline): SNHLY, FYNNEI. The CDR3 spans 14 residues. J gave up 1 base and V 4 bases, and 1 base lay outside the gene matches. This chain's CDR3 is CASSVRGGTDTQYF. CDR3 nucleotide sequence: TGTGCCAGCAGTGTGCGGGGGGGCACAGATACGCAGTATTTT.

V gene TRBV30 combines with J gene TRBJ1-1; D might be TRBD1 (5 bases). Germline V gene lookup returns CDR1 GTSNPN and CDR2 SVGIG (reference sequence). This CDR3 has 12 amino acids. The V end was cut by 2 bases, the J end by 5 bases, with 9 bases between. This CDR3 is CAWSRGITEAFF. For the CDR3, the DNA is TGTGCCTGGAGTCGGGGGATAACTGAAGCTTTCTTT.

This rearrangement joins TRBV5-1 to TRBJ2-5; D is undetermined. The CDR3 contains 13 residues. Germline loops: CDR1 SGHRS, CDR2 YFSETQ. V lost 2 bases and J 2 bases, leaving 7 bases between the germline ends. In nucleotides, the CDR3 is TGCGCCAGCAGCTTTATCAGTCAAGAGACCCAGTACTTC. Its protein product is CASSFISQETQYF.

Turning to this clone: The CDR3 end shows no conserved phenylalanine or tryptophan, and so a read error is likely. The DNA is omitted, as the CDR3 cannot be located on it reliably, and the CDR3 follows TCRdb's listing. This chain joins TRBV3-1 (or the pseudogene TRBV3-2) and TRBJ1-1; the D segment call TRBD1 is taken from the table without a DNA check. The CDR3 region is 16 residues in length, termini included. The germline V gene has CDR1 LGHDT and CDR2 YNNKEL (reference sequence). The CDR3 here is CASSQVLGSQQHFGAG.

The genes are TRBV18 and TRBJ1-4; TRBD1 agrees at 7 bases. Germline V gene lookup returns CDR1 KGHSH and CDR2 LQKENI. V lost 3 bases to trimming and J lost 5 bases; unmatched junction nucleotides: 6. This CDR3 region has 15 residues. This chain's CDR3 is CASSPNRGANEKLFF. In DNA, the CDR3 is TGTGCCAGCTCACCTAACAGGGGCGCGAATGAAAAACTGTTTTTT.

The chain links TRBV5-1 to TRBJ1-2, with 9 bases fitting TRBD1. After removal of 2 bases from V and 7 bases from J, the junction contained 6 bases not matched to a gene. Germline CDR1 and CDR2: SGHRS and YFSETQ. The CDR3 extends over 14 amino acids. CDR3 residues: CASSFGTGPGGYTF. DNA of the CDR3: TGCGCCAGCAGCTTCGGGACAGGGCCGGGTGGCTACACCTTC.

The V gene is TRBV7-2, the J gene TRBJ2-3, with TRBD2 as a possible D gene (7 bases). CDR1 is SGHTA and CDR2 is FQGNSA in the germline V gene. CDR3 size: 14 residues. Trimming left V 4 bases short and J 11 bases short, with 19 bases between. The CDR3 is CASSSVGGARGQYF. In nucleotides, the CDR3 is TGTGCCAGCAGCTCCGTTGGGGGGGCTCGGGGGCAGTATTTT.

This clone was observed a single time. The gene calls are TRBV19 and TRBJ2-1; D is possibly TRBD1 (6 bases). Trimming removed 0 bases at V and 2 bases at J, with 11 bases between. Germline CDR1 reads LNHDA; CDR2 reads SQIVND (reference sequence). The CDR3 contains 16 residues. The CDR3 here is CASSIEPRGAYNEQFF. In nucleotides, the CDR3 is TGTGCCAGTAGTATAGAGCCCAGGGGCGCCTACAATGAGCAGTTCTTC.

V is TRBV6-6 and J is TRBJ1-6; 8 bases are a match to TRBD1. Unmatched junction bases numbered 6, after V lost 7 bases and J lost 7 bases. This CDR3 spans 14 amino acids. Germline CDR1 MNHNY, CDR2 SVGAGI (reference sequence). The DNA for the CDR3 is TGTGCCAGCATTAAGGACAGGGAAAATTCACCCCTCCACTTT. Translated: CASIKDRENSPLHF.

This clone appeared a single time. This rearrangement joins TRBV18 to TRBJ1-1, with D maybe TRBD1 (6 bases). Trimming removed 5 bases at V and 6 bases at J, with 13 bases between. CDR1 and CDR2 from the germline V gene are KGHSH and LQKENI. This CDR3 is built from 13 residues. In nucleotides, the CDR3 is TGTGCCAGCTCATCTGGACGACAGGCTGAAGCTTTCTTT. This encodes CASSSGRQAEAFF.

Written as DNA, the CDR3 is TGTGCCAGTAGTATTGCCAGGGGCACTGAAGCTTTCTTT. Protein: CASSIARGTEAFF. The V call is TRBV19, the J call TRBJ1-1; D possibly corresponds to TRBD1 (6 bases). Germline V gene data show CDR1 as LNHDA and CDR2 as SQIVND (reference sequence). This CDR3 comprises 13 residues. The V end was cut by 3 bases, the J end by 4 bases, with 9 bases between.

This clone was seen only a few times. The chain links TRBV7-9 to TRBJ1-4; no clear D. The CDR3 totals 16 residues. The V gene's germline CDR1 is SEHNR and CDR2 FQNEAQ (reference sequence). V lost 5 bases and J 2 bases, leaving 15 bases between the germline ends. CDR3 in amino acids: CASSRVSGSTNEKLFF. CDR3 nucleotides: TGTGCCAGCAGCCGTGTTTCTGGGAGTACTAATGAAAAACTGTTTTTT.